This T cell receptor (beta chain) was identified during a study of Ad26.COV2.S vaccination and SARS-CoV-2 variants. Sequencing was performed with immunoSEQ multiplex PCR; in TCRdb, only in-frame clones are kept and a portion is missing. This repertoire shows roughly 350,000 clones, about 86% found once; its top ten account for 9.5% to 12%. On this clone itself: Its antigen remains unknown.

The CDR3 is made up of 14 amino acids. V was cut by 6 bases and J by 4 bases, with 15 bases left in between. CDR1 and CDR2 (germline): SNHLY, FYNNEI. Stated treatment: around 19 received Ad26.COV2.S at low or high dose, single or two shots; about 5 received placebo; per-sample allocation not given. Sampling took place 63 days after the first vaccine or placebo injection. Broader study findings: Recipients of vaccine and of placebo showed similar breadth of their non-spike TCR repertoires. Spike-specific TCR breadth was greater after Ad26.COV2.S than placebo.

This specimen was peripheral blood, taken in a trial of Ad26.COV2.S vaccine versus placebo. This clonotype was sampled from a person between 18 and 60 years old who received the Ad26.COV2.S COVID-19 vaccine or a placebo. The V and J genes are TRBV2 and TRBJ1-1; D is undetermined. The CDR3 sequence: CASSPEYSRTEAFF. Here the CDR3 DNA reads TGTGCCAGCAGCCCAGAATACTCGCGCACTGAAGCTTTCTTT. The full variable domain, its missing parts supplied by reference TRBV2 and TRBJ1-1, is EPEVTQTPSHQVTQMGQEVILRCVPISNHLYFYWYRQILGQKVEFLVSFYNNEISEKSEIFDDQFSVERPDGSNFTLKIRSTKLEDSAMYFCASSPEYSRTEAFFGQGTRLTVV.